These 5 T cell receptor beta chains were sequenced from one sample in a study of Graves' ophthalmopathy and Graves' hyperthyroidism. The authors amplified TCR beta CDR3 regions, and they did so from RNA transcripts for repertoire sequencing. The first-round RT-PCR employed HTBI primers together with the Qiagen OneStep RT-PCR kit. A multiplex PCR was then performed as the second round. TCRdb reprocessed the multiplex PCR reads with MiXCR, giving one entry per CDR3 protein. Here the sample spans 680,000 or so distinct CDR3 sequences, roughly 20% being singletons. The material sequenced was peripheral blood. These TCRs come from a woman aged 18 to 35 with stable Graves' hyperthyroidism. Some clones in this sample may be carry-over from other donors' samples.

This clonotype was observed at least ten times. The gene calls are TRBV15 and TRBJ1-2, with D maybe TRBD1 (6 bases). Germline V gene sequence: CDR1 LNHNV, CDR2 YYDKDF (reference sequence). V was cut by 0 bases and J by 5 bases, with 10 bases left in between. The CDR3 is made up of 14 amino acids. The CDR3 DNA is TGTGCCACCAGCAGAGAAGGGGGGGGGTATGGCTACACCTTC. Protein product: CATSREGGGYGYTF.

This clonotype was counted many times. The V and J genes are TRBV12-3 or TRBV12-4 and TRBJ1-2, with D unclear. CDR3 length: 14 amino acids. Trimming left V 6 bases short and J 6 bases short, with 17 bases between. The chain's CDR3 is CASSPLRDWDGYTF. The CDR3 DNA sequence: TGTGCCAGCAGCCCCCTTCGGGATTGGGATGGCTACACCTTC.

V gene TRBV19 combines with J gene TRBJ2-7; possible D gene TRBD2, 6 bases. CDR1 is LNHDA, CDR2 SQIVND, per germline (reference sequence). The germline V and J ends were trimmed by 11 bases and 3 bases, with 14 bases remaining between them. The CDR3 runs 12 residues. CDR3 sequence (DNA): TGTGCCTGTTCTAGCGCAGGCTACGAGCAGTACTTC. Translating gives CACSSAGYEQYF. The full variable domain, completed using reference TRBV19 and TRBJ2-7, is DGGITQSPKYLFRKEGQNVTLSCEQNLNHDAMYWYRQDPGQGLRLIYYSQIVNDFQKGDIAEGYSVSREKKESFPLTVTSAQKNPTAFYLCACSSAGYEQYFGPGTRLTVT.

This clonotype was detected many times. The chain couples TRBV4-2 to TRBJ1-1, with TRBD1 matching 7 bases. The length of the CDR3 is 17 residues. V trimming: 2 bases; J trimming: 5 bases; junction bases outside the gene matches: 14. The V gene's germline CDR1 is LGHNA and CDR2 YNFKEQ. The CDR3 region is CASSQPRTRDSTTEAFF. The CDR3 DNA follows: TGTGCCAGCAGCCAACCTCGTACCCGGGACAGTACGACTGAAGCTTTCTTT.

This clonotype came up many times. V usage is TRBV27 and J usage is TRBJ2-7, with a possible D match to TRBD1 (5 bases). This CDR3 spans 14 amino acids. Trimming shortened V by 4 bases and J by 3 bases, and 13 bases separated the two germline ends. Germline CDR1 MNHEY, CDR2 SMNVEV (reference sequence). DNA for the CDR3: TGTGCCAGCAGTTCTGCGGACACTGTCTACGAGCAGTACTTC. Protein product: CASSSADTVYEQYF.